The 15 T cell receptor beta chains listed next were all sequenced from one sample in a study of T cells after posttransplantation cyclophosphamide. Sequenced by immunoSEQ multiplex PCR; TCRdb stores in-frame clones only, minus some. This sample carries some 35,000 clones, none of them present only once. The sample taken for sequencing was PBMCs. Every receptor here comes from a man aged 30 to 39 in good health and a related stem cell transplant donor.

In this sample, this clone turned up a few times. The chain is built from TRBV5-1 and TRBJ2-3; TRBD2 is a possible D gene (5 bases). The germline gives CDR1 SGHRS, CDR2 YFSETQ. V was clipped by 0 bases and J by 1 base, with 6 bases between them. The CDR3 is made up of 14 amino acids. In DNA form, the CDR3 reads TGCGCCAGCAGCTTGGACGGGGGCACAGATACGCAGTATTTT. It yields the protein CASSLDGGTDTQYF.

This clone was detected ten times or more. The chain employs TRBV14 and TRBJ2-2; 7 bases align to TRBD1. V lost 7 bases to trimming and J lost 1 base; unmatched junction nucleotides: 3. The CDR3 length is 14 residues. Germline V CDR1 and CDR2: SGHDN, FVKESK. The CDR3 nucleotides read TGTGCCAGCACACAGGGGATGAACACCGGGGAGCTGTTTTTT. Translating it yields CASTQGMNTGELFF.

This clone occurred many times. The rearrangement joins TRBV5-5 to TRBJ2-7; 7 nucleotides line up with TRBD2. The CDR3 sequence is 15 residues long. From germline, CDR1 is SGHKS and CDR2 YYEKEE (reference sequence). V lost 2 bases to trimming and J lost 4 bases; unmatched junction nucleotides: 9. DNA for the CDR3: TGTGCCAGCAGCTTATCCGGGGGGAGGGCGTACGAGCAGTACTTC. As protein: CASSLSGGRAYEQYF.

This clone was detected ten times or more. V and J are TRBV18 and TRBJ2-7, with 7 bases fitting TRBD1. The length of the CDR3 is 13 residues. V was clipped by 3 bases and J by 13 bases; unmatched bases: 12. Germline V gene lookup returns CDR1 KGHSH and CDR2 LQKENI. The CDR3 region has the DNA TGTGCCAGCTCACCTCGGACAGGCTCGATGCACTACTTC. Residues: CASSPRTGSMHYF. The variable domain in full, completed from reference TRBV18 and TRBJ2-7, reads NAGVMQNPRHLVRRRGQEARLRCSPMKGHSHVYWYRQLPEEGLKFMVYLQKENIIDESGMPKERFSAEFPKEGPSILRIQQVVRGDSAAYFCASSPRTGSMHYFGPGTRLTVT.

Many counts were recorded for this clone. V usage is TRBV7-2 and J usage is TRBJ2-7; 8 bases map to TRBD2. CDR1 SGHTA and CDR2 FQGNSA come from the germline V gene. V dropped 5 bases and J dropped 3; count of bases not matched to a gene: 6. CDR3 length: 14 amino acids. The CDR3 protein is CASSRGGTDYEQYF. CDR3 bases: TGTGCCAGCAGCCGGGGGGGGACCGACTACGAGCAGTACTTC.

This clone was seen only a few times. The V call is TRBV5-6, the J call TRBJ2-3; TRBD2 agrees at 10 bases. The V and J ends lost 2 bases and 8 bases, in that order; junction bases with no gene match: 8. In germline, CDR1 is SGHDT, CDR2 YYEEEE. The CDR3 contains 15 residues. DNA of the CDR3: TGTGCCAGCAGCTTTAGCGGGGGGATAACTTCTACGCAGTATTTT. Protein product: CASSFSGGITSTQYF.

This clone was counted many times. The chain links TRBV18 to TRBJ1-5; possible D gene TRBD1, 5 bases. Germline V gives CDR1 KGHSH, CDR2 LQKENI. With 6 bases removed from V and 3 bases from J, the gap between germline ends came to 12 bases. The CDR3 sequence is 14 residues long. The CDR3 bases are TGTGCCAGCTCGGGTTGGGGGGACAATCAGCCCCAGCATTTT. It translates to CASSGWGDNQPQHF.

This clone was recorded at least ten times. The genes are TRBV13 and TRBJ1-3, with TRBD1 matching 10 bases. This CDR3 is 17 amino acids long. V was pared by 3 bases and J by 0 bases, with 5 bases of the junction left unmatched. The germline CDR1 and CDR2 sequences are PRHDT and FYEKMQ (reference sequence). The CDR3 protein is CASSLRQGAHSGNTIYF. The CDR3 DNA sequence: TGTGCCAGCAGCTTGAGACAGGGGGCCCACTCTGGAAACACCATATATTTT.

This clone was seen repeatedly, ten times or more. This chain joins TRBV19 and TRBJ1-4; the D gene is possibly TRBD1 (5 bases). V was pared by 3 bases and J by 6 bases, with 14 bases between. There are 15 residues in the CDR3. The V gene's germline CDR1 is LNHDA and CDR2 SQIVND (reference sequence). Here the CDR3 DNA reads TGTGCCAGTAGTATCGCTTTTATAGGGGATGAAAAACTGTTTTTT. Protein sequence: CASSIAFIGDEKLFF.

This clone was seen at least ten times. The V and J genes are TRBV7-9 and TRBJ1-1; D gene ambiguous. The germline gives CDR1 SEHNR, CDR2 FQNEAQ (reference sequence). The CDR3 spans 13 residues. With 8 bases removed from V and 6 bases from J, the gap between germline ends came to 16 bases. For the CDR3, the DNA is TGTGCCAGCGGCCAATCCATCAAGGCTGAAGCTTTCTTT. Translated, it gives CASGQSIKAEAFF. The complete variable domain, with remaining parts taken from reference TRBV7-9 and TRBJ1-1, reads DTGVSQNPRHKITKRGQNVTFRCDPISEHNRLYWYRQTLGQGPEFLTYFQNEAQLEKSRLLSDRFSAERPKGSFSTLEIQRTEQGDSAMYLCASGQSIKAEAFFGQGTRLTVV.

This clone was seen many times. The V gene is TRBV5-1, the J gene TRBJ1-6, with D possibly being TRBD1 (5 bases). The CDR3 totals 16 residues. Germline values: CDR1 SGHRS, CDR2 YFSETQ. With 0 bases removed from V and 6 bases from J, the gap between germline ends came to 13 bases. The CDR3 reads CASSLGGVGSNSPLHF. The CDR3 region has the DNA TGCGCCAGCAGCTTGGGAGGGGTTGGTAGTAATTCACCCCTCCACTTT.

This clone was recorded many times. V is TRBV12-3 or TRBV12-4 and J is TRBJ2-7, with D possibly TRBD1 on 5 matching bases. The V gene lost 5 bases and the J gene lost 2 bases, with 16 bases spanning the gap. CDR3 length: 15 residues. The CDR3 bases are TGTGCCAGCAGTCGCATCCAGACAGTGCCCTACGAGCAGTACTTC. The encoded protein is CASSRIQTVPYEQYF.

This clone was picked up many times. J is TRBJ1-6 and V is TRBV27; 7 nucleotides match TRBD1. The V gene's germline CDR1 is MNHEY and CDR2 SMNVEV (reference sequence). This CDR3 has 14 residues. V dropped 2 bases and J dropped 9; count of bases not matched to a gene: 4. CDR3 region: CASSLLQGGSPLHF. CDR3 coding DNA: TGTGCCAGCAGTTTACTCCAGGGGGGTTCACCCCTCCACTTT.

This clone was picked up a small number of times. The rearrangement uses TRBV5-1 and TRBJ2-3; 8 bases are a match to TRBD1. The junction had 9 bases not matched to a gene; V was cut back by 2 bases and J by 1 base. Germline CDR1 SGHRS, CDR2 YFSETQ. The CDR3 has 17 residues. DNA of the CDR3: TGCGCCAGCAGCTTTCGGGCCCCGGGACAGGGCACAGATACGCAGTATTTT. This codes for CASSFRAPGQGTDTQYF.

This clone was counted at least ten times. The chain is built from TRBV28 and TRBJ1-1; D may be TRBD1 (6 bases). This CDR3 spans 14 amino acids. The V gene lost 2 bases and the J gene lost 6 bases, with 13 bases spanning the gap. The germline V gene has CDR1 MDHEN and CDR2 SYDVKM. The CDR3 DNA sequence: TGTGCCAGCAGTTTAAGGCCAGGGGACCCTGAAGCTTTCTTT. Its translation is CASSLRPGDPEAFF.